The 2 T cell receptor beta chains in this list originate from one sample, sequenced in a study of OX40 agonist ivuxolimab in advanced cancers. The protocol was immunoSEQ multiplex PCR, while the TCRdb copy is restricted to in-frame clones and leaves out a portion. The top ten clones hold around 5.9% of a sample with approximately 98,000 clones, less than 85% of them seen once. The sequenced sample was CD4+ or CD8+ T cells sorted from blood, obtained in a trial of the OX40 agonist ivuxolimab. These receptors were obtained from an adult with an advanced solid tumor such as melanoma, head and neck, liver or kidney cancer.

The chain uses TRBV21-1 and TRBJ1-2. TRBV21-1 counts as a pseudogene. CDR3 size: 15 residues. The CDR3 spells CASRAIQTWVYGYTF. The DNA for the CDR3 is TGTGCCAGCAGGGCGATCCAAACGTGGGTCTATGGCTACACCTTC.

A single count supports this clone. The CDR3 nucleotides read TGTGCCACCAGCAGTTTACAGGGTCGGAATTCACCCCTCCACTTT. Its translation: CATSSLQGRNSPLHF. This chain links TRBV15 with TRBJ1-6, with D perhaps matching TRBD1 (6 bases). V was cut by 3 bases and J by 7 bases, with 13 bases left in between. This CDR3 has 15 amino acids. Germline V gives CDR1 LNHNV, CDR2 YYDKDF (reference sequence). Variable domain in full (rest from reference TRBV15 and TRBJ1-6): DAMVIQNPRYQVTQFGKPVTLSCSQTLNHNVMYWYQQKSSQAPKLLFHYYDKDFNNEADTPDNFQSRRPNTSFCFLDIRSPGLGDTAMYLCATSSLQGRNSPLHFGNGTRLTVT.